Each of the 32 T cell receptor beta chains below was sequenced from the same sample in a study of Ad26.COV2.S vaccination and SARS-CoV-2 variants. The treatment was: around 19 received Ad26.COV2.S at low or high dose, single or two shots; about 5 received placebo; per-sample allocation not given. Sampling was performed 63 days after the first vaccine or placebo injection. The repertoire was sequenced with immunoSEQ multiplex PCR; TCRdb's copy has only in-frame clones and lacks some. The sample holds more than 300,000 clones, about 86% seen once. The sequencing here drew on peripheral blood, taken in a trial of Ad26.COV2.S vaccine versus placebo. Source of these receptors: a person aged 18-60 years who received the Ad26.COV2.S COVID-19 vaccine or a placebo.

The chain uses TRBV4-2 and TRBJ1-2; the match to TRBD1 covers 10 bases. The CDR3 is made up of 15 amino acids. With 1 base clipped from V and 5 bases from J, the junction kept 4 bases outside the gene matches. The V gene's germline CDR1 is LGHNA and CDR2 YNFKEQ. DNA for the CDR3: TGTGCCAGCAGCCAAGTGGACAGGGGGGAATATGGCTACACCTTC. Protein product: CASSQVDRGEYGYTF.

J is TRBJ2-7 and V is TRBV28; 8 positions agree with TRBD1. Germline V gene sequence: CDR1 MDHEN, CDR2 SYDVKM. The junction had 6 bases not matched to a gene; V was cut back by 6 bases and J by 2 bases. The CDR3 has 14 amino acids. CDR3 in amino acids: CASRPGTGTYEQYF. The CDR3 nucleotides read TGTGCCAGCAGGCCCGGGACAGGCACCTACGAGCAGTACTTC. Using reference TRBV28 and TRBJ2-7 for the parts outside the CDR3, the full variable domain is DVKVTQSSRYLVKRTGEKVFLECVQDMDHENMFWYRQDPGLGLRLIYFSYDVKMKEKGDIPEGYSVSREKKERFSLILESASTNQTSMYLCASRPGTGTYEQYFGPGTRLTVT.

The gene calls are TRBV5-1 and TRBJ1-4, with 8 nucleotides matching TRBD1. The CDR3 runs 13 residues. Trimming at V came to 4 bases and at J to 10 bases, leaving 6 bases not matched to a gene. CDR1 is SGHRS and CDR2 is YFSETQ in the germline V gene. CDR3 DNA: TGCGCCAGCAGCCATGGACAGGGAAGAAAACTGTTTTTT. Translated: CASSHGQGRKLFF.

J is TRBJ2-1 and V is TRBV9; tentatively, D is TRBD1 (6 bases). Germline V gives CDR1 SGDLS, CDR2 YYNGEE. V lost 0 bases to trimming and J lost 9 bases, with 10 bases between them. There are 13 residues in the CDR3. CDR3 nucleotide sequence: TGTGCCAGCAGCGTAGTCCCGGACAGTGAGCAGTTCTTC. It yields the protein CASSVVPDSEQFF.

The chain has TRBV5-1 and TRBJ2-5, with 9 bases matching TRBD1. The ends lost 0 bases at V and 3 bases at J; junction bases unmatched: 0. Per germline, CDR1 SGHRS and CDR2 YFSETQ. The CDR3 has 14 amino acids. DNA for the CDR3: TGCGCCAGCAGCTTGGGGACAGGGGAAGAGACCCAGTACTTC. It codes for CASSLGTGEETQYF.

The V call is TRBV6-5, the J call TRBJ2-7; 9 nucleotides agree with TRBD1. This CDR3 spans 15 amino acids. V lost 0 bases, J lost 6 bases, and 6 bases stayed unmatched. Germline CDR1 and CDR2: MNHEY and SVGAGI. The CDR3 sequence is CASSYSGTGTSEQYF. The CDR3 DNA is TGTGCCAGCAGTTACTCGGGGACAGGGACGAGCGAGCAGTACTTC.

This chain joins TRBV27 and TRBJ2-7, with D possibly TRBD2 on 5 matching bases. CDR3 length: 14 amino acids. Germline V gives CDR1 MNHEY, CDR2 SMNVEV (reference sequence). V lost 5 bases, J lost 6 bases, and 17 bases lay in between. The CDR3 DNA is TGTGCCAGCAGTCGACTAACTACGGGTCTCGAGCAGTACTTC. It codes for CASSRLTTGLEQYF.

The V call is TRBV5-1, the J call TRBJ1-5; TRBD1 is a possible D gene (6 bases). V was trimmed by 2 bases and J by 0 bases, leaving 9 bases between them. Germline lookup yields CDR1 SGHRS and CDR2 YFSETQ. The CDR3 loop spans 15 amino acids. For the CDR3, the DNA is TGCGCCAGCAGCTTTGGGGGCTTTAGCAATCAGCCCCAGCATTTT. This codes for CASSFGGFSNQPQHF.

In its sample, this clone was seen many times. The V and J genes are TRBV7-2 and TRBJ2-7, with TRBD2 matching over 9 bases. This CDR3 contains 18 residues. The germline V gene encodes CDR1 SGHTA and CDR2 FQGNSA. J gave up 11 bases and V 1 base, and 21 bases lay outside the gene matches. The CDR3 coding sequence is TGTGCCAGCAGCTTAGATGGCGGGGGGGCGCCCTCCGCCCAACCCAAGTACTTC. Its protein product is CASSLDGGGAPSAQPKYF.

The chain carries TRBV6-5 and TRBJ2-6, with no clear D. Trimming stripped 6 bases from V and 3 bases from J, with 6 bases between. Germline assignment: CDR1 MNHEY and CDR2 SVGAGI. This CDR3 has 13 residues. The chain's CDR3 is CASSPFGANVLTF. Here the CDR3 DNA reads TGTGCCAGCAGCCCGTTTGGGGCCAACGTCCTGACTTTC.

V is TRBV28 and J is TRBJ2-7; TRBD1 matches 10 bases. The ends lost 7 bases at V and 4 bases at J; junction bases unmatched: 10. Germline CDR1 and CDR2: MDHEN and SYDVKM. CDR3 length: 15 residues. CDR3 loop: CASNQMTGGDYEQYF. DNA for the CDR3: TGTGCCAGCAACCAAATGACAGGGGGCGATTACGAGCAGTACTTC.

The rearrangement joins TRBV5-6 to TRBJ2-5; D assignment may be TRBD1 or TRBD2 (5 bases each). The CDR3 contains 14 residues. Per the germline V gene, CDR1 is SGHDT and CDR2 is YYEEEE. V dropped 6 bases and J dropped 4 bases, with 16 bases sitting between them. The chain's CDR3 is CASTKRGVVETQYF. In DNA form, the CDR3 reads TGTGCCAGCACCAAGAGGGGAGTGGTAGAGACCCAGTACTTC.

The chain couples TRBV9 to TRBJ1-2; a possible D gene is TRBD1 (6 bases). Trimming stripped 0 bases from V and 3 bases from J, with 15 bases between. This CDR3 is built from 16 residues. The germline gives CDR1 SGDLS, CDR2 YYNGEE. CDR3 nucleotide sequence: TGTGCCAGCAGCGTAGCGGTAGAGGGACATTACTATGGCTACACCTTC. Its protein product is CASSVAVEGHYYGYTF.

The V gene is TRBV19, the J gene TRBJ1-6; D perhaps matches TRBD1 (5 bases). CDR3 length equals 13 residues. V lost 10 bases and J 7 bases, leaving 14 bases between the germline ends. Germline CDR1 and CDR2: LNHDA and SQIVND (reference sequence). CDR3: CATRGLGNSPLHF. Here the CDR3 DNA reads TGTGCCACTCGGGGACTGGGAAATTCACCCCTCCACTTT.

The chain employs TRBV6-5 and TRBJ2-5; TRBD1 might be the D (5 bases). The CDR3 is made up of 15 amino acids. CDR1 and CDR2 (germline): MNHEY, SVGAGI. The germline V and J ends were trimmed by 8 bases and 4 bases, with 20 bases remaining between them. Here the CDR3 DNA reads TGTGCCAGCGCCCCCGCAGGCAGGGTGGTAGAGACCCAGTACTTC. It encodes CASAPAGRVVETQYF.

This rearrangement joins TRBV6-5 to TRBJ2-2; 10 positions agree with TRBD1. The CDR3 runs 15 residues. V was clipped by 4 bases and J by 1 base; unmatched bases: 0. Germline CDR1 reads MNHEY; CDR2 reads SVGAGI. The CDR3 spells CASSWDRGNTGELFF. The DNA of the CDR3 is TGTGCCAGCAGTTGGGACAGGGGGAACACCGGGGAGCTGTTTTTT.

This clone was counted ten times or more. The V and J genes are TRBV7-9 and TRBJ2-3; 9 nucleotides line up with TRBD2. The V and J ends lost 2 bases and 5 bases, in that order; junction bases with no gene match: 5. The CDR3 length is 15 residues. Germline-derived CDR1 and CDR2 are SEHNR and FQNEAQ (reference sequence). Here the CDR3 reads CASSLRAGGLDTQYF. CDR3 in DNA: TGTGCCAGCAGCTTAAGGGCGGGAGGGCTAGATACGCAGTATTTT.

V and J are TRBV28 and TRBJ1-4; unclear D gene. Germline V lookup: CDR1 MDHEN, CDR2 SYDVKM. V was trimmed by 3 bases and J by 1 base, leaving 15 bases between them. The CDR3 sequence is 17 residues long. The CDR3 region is CASSFERPERTNEKLFF. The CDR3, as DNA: TGTGCCAGCAGTTTTGAGAGGCCCGAAAGAACTAATGAAAAACTGTTTTTT.

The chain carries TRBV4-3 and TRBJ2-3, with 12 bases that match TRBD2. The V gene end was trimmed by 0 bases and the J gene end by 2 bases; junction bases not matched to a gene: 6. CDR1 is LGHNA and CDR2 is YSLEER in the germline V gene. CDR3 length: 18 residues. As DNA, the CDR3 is TGCGCCAGCAGCCAAGATTTCGCTAGCGGGAGGGCCACAGATACGCAGTATTTT. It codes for CASSQDFASGRATDTQYF.

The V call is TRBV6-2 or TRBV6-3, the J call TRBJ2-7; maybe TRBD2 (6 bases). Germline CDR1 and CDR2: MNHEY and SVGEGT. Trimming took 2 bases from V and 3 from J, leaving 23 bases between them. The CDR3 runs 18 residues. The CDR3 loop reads CASSYEVTTSPRDYEQYF. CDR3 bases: TGTGCCAGCAGTTACGAGGTTACGACTAGTCCTAGGGACTACGAGCAGTACTTC.

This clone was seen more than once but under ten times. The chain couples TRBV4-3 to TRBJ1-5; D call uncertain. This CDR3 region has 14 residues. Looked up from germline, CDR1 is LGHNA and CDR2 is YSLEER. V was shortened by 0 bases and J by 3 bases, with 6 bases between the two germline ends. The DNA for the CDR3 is TGCGCCAGCAGCCAAGACACTTACAATCAGCCCCAGCATTTT. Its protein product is CASSQDTYNQPQHF.

CDR3 coding DNA: TGTGCCAGCAGCTCGCTAGCGGGAGGGCCCTACAATGAGCAGTTCTTC. Residues: CASSSLAGGPYNEQFF. This chain uses TRBV7-8 with TRBJ2-1, with TRBD2 matching 12 bases. Trimming removed 4 bases from V and 2 bases from J; junction bases left unmatched: 3. CDR3 length: 16 amino acids. Germline lookup yields CDR1 SGHVS and CDR2 FQNEAQ.

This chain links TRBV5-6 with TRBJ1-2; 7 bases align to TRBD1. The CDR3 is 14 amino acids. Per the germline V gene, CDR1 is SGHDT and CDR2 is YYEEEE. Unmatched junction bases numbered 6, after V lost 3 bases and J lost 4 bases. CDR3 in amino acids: CASSSGQSSYGYTF. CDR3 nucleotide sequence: TGTGCCAGCAGCTCGGGACAGTCTTCCTATGGCTACACCTTC.

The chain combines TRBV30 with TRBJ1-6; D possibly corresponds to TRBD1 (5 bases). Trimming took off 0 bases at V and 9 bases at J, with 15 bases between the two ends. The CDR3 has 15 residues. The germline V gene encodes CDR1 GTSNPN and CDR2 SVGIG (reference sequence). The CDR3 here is CAWSVGPQFGSPLHF. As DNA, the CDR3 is TGTGCCTGGAGTGTGGGGCCCCAGTTCGGTTCACCCCTCCACTTT.

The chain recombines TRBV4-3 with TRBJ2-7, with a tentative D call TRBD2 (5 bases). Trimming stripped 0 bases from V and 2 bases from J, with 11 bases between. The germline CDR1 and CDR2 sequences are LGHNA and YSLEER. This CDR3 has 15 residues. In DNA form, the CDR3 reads TGCGCCAGCAGCCAAGATTCCACGGGGACCTACGAGCAGTACTTC. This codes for CASSQDSTGTYEQYF.

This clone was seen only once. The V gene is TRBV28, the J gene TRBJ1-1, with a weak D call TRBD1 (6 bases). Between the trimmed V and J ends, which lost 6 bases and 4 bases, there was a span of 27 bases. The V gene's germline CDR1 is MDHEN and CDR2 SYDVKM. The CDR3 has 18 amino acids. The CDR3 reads CASSSPSIQGPNTTEAFF. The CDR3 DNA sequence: TGTGCCAGCAGCAGCCCCTCCATACAGGGACCAAATACCACTGAAGCTTTCTTT.

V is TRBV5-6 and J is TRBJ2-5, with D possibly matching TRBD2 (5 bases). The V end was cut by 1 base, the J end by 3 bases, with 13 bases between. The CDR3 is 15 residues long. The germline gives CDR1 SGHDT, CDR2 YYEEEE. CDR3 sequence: CASSLRVASEETQYF. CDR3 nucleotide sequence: TGTGCCAGCAGCTTGCGGGTAGCGTCAGAAGAGACCCAGTACTTC.

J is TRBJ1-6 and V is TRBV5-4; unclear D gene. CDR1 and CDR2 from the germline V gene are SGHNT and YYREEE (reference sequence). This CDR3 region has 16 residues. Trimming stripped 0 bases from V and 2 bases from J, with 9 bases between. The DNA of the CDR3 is TGTGCCAGCAGCTTGGAATCTTTCCCCTATAATTCACCCCTCCACTTT. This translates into CASSLESFPYNSPLHF.

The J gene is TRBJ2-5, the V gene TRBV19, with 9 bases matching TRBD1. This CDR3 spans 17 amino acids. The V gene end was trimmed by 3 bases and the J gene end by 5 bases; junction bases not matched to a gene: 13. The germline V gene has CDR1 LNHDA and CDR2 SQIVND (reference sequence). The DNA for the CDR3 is TGTGCCAGTAGTATCACACAGACAGGGGGAGTTACGGAGACCCAGTACTTC. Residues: CASSITQTGGVTETQYF.

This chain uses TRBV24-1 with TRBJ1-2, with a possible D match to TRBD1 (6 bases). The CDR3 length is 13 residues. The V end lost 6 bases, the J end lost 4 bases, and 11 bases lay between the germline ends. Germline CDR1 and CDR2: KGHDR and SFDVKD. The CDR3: CATSRGTTYGYTF. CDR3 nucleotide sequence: TGTGCCACCAGTAGGGGGACTACCTATGGCTACACCTTC.

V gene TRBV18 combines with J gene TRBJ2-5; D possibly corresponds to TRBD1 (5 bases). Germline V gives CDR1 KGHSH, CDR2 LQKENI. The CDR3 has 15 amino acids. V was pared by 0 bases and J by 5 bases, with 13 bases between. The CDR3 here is CASSPPDERGETQYF. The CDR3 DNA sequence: TGTGCCAGCTCACCACCAGACGAAAGGGGCGAGACCCAGTACTTC.

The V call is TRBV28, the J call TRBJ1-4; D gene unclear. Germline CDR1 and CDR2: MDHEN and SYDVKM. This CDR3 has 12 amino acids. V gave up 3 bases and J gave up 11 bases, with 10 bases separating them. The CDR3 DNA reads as TGTGCCAGCAGTTTTTTAAACGGGAAACTGTTTTTT. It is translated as CASSFLNGKLFF.